The clone carrying this T cell receptor (beta chain) has a count of ten or more. These data belong to a study of neurological immune-mediated disorders. Time point reported: longitudinal time-point 1 (baseline). From germline, CDR1 is DFQATT and CDR2 SNEGSKA (reference sequence). J lost 3 bases, V lost 2 bases, and 6 bases had no gene match. This CDR3 is 15 amino acids long. TCRdb re-called the 5' RACE reads through MiXCR, storing one row per CDR3 protein. The sample has tens of thousands of distinct CDR3 sequences, roughly 13% seen once. The V and J genes are TRBV20-1 and TRBJ2-7; 11 positions agree with TRBD2. This receptor was taken from a female donor with HTLV-1-associated myelopathy (HAM/TSP). The sequenced sample consisted of PBMCs. CDR3 loop: CSARSLAGGDYEQYF. DNA for the CDR3: TGCAGTGCTAGATCTCTAGCGGGGGGCGACTACGAGCAGTACTTC.